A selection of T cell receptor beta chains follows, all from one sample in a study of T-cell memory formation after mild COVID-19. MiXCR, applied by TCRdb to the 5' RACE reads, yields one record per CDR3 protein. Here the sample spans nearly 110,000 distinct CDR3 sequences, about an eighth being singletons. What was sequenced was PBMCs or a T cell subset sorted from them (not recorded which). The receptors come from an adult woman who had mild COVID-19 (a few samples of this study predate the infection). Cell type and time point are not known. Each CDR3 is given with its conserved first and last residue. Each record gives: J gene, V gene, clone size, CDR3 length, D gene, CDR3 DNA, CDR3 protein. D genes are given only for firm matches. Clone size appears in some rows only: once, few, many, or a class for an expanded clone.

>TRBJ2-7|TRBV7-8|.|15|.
TGTGCCAGCAGCTTTGAGGGCAGGGGAATCGACGAGCAGTACTTC
CASSFEGRGIDEQYF
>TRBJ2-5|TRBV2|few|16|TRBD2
TGTGCCAGCAGTGAACCGGTAGCGGGGGACCAAGAGACCCAGTACTTC
CASSEPVAGDQETQYF
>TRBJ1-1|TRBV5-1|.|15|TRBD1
TGCGCCAGCAGCTGGGGGGACAGCTTGGAGACTGAAGCTTTCTTT
CASSWGDSLETEAFF
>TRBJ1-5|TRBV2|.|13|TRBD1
TGTGCCAGCAGATGGGGACAGAATCAGCCCCAGCATTTT
CASRWGQNQPQHF
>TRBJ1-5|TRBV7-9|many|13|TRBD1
TGTGCCAGCGGAACAGGGGGCAATCAGCCCCAGCATTTT
CASGTGGNQPQHF
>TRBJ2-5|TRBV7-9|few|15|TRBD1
TGTGCCAGCAGCTTCGGACAGGGCAACCAAGAGACCCAGTACTTC
CASSFGQGNQETQYF
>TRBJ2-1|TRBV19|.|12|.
TGTGCCAGTAGTATAGGGGGATTTGAGCAGTTCTTC
CASSIGGFEQFF
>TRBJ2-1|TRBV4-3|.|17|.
TGCGCCAGCAGCCGCATCCGGTCCTTTGGGGGGTACGATGAGCAGTTCTTC
CASSRIRSFGGYDEQFF
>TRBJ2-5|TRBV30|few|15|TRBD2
TGTGCCTGGAGTGTGGGAGCGGGGGGCAGGGAGACCCAGTACTTC
CAWSVGAGGRETQYF
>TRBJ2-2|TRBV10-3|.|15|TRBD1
TGTGCCATACTACCGACAGGGAAAAACACCGGGGAGCTGTTTTTT
CAILPTGKNTGELFF
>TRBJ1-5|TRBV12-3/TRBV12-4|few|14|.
TGTGCCAGCACCTCCGGCCAGGCGGGTCAGCCCCAGCATTTT
CASTSGQAGQPQHF
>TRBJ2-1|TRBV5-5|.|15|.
TGTGCCAGCAGCTTGGAAGTCAGGAGGTACAATGAGCAGTTCTTC
CASSLEVRRYNEQFF
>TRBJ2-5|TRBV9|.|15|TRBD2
TGTGCCAGCAGCGTAGCGGGGGGGGCTACAGAGACCCAGTACTTC
CASSVAGGATETQYF
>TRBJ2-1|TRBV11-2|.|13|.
TGTGCCAGCATCCCGGGGGGCGGCAATGAGCAGTTCTTC
CASIPGGGNEQFF
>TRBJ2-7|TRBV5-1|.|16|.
TGCGCCAGCAGCTTGGCCTTCACCGGAAACTCCTACGAGCAGTACTTC
CASSLAFTGNSYEQYF
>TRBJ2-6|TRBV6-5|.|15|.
TGTGCCAGCAGGATGATAGGACCTGGGGCCAACGTCCTGACTTTC
CASRMIGPGANVLTF
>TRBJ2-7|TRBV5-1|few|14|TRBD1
TGCGCCAGCAGCAGAGGGACAGGGAGCTACGAGCAGTACTTC
CASSRGTGSYEQYF
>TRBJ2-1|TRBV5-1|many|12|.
TGCGCCAGCAGCCTCCAGGGCAATGAGCAGTTCTTC
CASSLQGNEQFF
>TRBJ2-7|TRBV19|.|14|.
TGTGCCAGTAGTGCTTCGACATTTGACTACGAGCAGTACTTC
CASSASTFDYEQYF
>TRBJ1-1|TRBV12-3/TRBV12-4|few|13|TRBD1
TGTGCCAGCAGTCCCCGGGACAGGGCTGAAGCTTTCTTT
CASSPRDRAEAFF
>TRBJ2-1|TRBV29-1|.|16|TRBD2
TGCAGCGTCGCCGGTGGGACTAGCGAAACCTACAATGAGCAGTTCTTC
CSVAGGTSETYNEQFF
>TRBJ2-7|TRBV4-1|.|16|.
TGCGCCAGCAGCCAAGATTTGGCAAGGGAGACCTACGAGCAGTACTTC
CASSQDLARETYEQYF
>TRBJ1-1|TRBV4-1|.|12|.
TGCGCCAGCAGCCAAGATCAATGGGAAGCTTTCTTT
CASSQDQWEAFF
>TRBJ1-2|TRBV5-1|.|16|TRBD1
TGCGCCAGCAGCTTGGGGGACAGGGTAAATAACTATGGCTACACCTTC
CASSLGDRVNNYGYTF
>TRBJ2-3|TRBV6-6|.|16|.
TGTGCCAGCAGTCCGCCTTCTAGCCTGAGCACAGATACGCAGTATTTT
CASSPPSSLSTDTQYF
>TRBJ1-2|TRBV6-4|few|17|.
TGTGCCAGCAGTGACTCCACTTATACAGGCGGCTATGGAGGCTACACCTTC
CASSDSTYTGGYGGYTF